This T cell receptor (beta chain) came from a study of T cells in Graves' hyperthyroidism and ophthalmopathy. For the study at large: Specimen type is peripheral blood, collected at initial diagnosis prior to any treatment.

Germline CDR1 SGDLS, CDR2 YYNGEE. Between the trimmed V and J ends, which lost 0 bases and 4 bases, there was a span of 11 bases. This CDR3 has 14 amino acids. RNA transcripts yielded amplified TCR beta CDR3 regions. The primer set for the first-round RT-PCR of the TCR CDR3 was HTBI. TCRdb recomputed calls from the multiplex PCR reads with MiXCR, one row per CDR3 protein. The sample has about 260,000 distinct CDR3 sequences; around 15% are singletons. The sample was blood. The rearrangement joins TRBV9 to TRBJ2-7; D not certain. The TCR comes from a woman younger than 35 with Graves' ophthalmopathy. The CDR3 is CASSVGGDLYEQYF. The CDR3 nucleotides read TGTGCCAGCAGCGTAGGGGGTGATTTATACGAGCAGTACTTC.